Listed below are T cell receptor beta chains from one sample, sequenced in a study of T cell responses to AZD1222 COVID-19 vaccine. Data came from immunoSEQ multiplex PCR; TCRdb stores just in-frame clones and leaves some out. The repertoire consists of approximately 190,000 clones, with approximately 94% occurring once and the leading ten covering 3.6%. The specimen comprised peripheral blood, sampled 28 days after the second dose of the MenACWY control vaccine. These receptors all come from an adult who received the MenACWY meningococcal vaccine as a control. Each CDR3 is given with its conserved first and last residue. The order of the fields is CDR3 protein, CDR3 DNA, D gene, clone size, V gene, J gene. D genes are given only for firm matches. Part of the rows lack a size; the others show once, few, many or a class for expanded clones.

CAISPPSGSTDTQYF,TGTGCCATCAGTCCGCCTAGCGGAAGCACAGATACGCAGTATTTT,TRBD2,.,TRBV10-3,TRBJ2-3
CASKLPGAYNEQFF,TGTGCCAGCAAGCTTCCGGGGGCCTACAATGAGCAGTTCTTC,.,.,TRBV27,TRBJ2-1
CASSRTPGLAGGLQYNEQFF,TGTGCCAGCAGCCGGACCCCGGGACTAGCGGGAGGACTGCAATACAATGAGCAGTTCTTC,TRBD2,.,TRBV6-4,TRBJ2-1
CASSRGDQPQHF,TGTGCCAGCAGTCGCGGGGATCAGCCCCAGCATTTT,.,.,TRBV4-2,TRBJ1-5
CASSYGYRGSNQPQHF,TGTGCCAGCAGTTACGGGTACAGGGGATCCAATCAGCCCCAGCATTTT,TRBD1,.,TRBV6-2/TRBV6-3,TRBJ1-5
CASSYSPQGTQHF,TGTGCCAGCAGTTACTCGCCCCAGGGAACCCAGCATTTT,.,.,TRBV6-6,TRBJ1-5
CAIREGVNEQFF,TGTGCCATCCGGGAGGGCGTCAATGAGCAGTTCTTC,TRBD2,.,TRBV28,TRBJ2-1
CASSIRGGSGTGELFF,TGTGCCAGTAGTATCCGTGGCGGGAGCGGCACCGGGGAGCTGTTTTTT,TRBD2,.,TRBV19,TRBJ2-2
CASRVSGLTQETQYF,TGTGCCAGCAGGGTTTCGGGACTCACTCAAGAGACCCAGTACTTC,.,once,TRBV6-5,TRBJ2-5
CASSRRVREGPYNEQFF,TGTGCCAGCAGCCGGCGGGTCCGGGAAGGGCCCTACAATGAGCAGTTCTTC,.,.,TRBV4-2,TRBJ2-1
CASSLVGSDNEQFF,TGTGCCAGCAGCTTAGTCGGGAGCGACAATGAGCAGTTCTTC,.,.,TRBV7-2,TRBJ2-1
CASSIDGGSNQPQHF,TGTGCCAGTAGTATAGACGGGGGAAGCAATCAGCCCCAGCATTTT,.,few,TRBV19,TRBJ1-5
CASSYFSPSDTQYF,TGTGCCAGCAGTTACTTTAGCCCTTCAGATACGCAGTATTTT,.,.,TRBV6-2/TRBV6-3,TRBJ2-3
CASSSTGLQETQYF,TGTGCCAGCAGCTCGACAGGTCTCCAAGAGACCCAGTACTTC,.,once,TRBV7-7,TRBJ2-5
CASSPEASGREIQNIQYF,TGTGCCAGCAGCCCAGAGGCTAGCGGGAGAGAGATCCAAAACATTCAGTACTTC,TRBD2,.,TRBV7-6,TRBJ2-4
CASSLDGVNTEAFF,TGCGCCAGCAGCCTGGATGGGGTCAACACTGAAGCTTTCTTT,.,.,TRBV5-1,TRBJ1-1
CASSLQGANTEAFF,TGTGCCAGCAGCTTACAGGGCGCGAACACTGAAGCTTTCTTT,.,.,TRBV5-4,TRBJ1-1
CASSFGAGPYNEQFF,TGTGCTAGCAGCTTCGGAGCGGGTCCCTACAATGAGCAGTTCTTC,.,.,TRBV7-7,TRBJ2-1
CASSTGQAGRETQYF,TGTGCCAGCTCAACCGGACAGGCCGGAAGGGAGACCCAGTACTTC,TRBD1,.,TRBV18,TRBJ2-5
CATSDLEGAFF,TGTGCCACCAGTGATTTGGAGGGAGCTTTCTTT,.,.,TRBV24-1,TRBJ1-1
CASSLQIDRDNTDTQYF,TGTGCCAGCAGTTTACAAATAGACCGGGACAACACAGATACGCAGTATTTT,.,.,TRBV28,TRBJ2-3
CASSPAGYSNQPQHF,TGTGCCAGCAGTCCTGCAGGTTATAGCAATCAGCCCCAGCATTTT,.,.,TRBV2,TRBJ1-5
CASSNRQVSYEQYF,TGTGCCAGCAGCAATCGACAGGTTTCCTACGAGCAGTACTTC,.,.,TRBV3-1/TRBV3-2,TRBJ2-7
CASSISHASTDTQYF,TGTGCCAGTAGTATTAGTCACGCTAGCACAGATACGCAGTATTTT,.,.,TRBV19,TRBJ2-3
CTSSQADHNEQFF,TGCACCAGCAGCCAAGCGGACCACAATGAGCAGTTCTTC,.,.,TRBV1,TRBJ2-1
CASTPEEQSAHEQYF,TGTGCCAGCACCCCGGAGGAGCAGTCCGCGCACGAGCAGTACTTC,.,.,TRBV5-4,TRBJ2-7
CASRRTGTGEGYTF,TGTGCCAGCAGGAGGACGGGGACAGGGGAGGGCTACACCTTC,TRBD1,.,TRBV27,TRBJ1-2
CASRGQGDYEQYF,TGTGCCAGCAGGGGTCAGGGGGACTACGAGCAGTACTTC,TRBD1,.,TRBV12-3/TRBV12-4,TRBJ2-7
CASQPGVVGSPLHF,TGTGCCAGCCAGCCCGGGGTTGTGGGTTCACCCCTCCACTTT,.,.,TRBV9,TRBJ1-6
CASSLGGAENYGYTF,TGTGCCAGCAGCTTAGGGGGGGCAGAGAACTATGGCTACACCTTC,.,.,TRBV7-6,TRBJ1-2
CAARSGRANTDTQYF,TGTGCCGCCCGTAGCGGGAGAGCGAACACAGATACGCAGTATTTT,TRBD2,.,TRBV27,TRBJ2-3
CASTEIANYGYTF,TGTGCCAGCACCGAGATAGCTAACTATGGCTACACCTTC,.,.,TRBV12-3/TRBV12-4,TRBJ1-2